Listed below are T cell receptor beta chains from one sample, sequenced in a study of cytomegalovirus exposure and HLA in healthy donors. TCRdb's table, derived via immunoSEQ multiplex PCR, lists solely in-frame clones and lacks some. The sample includes around 100,000 clones, 75% to 90% of them seen just once. The specimen was PBMCs. The receptors derive from a man aged 35-49 years in good health and CMV-seronegative. CDR3s leave out the opening cysteine and the closing phenylalanine or tryptophan. The order of the fields is CDR3 length, V gene, clone size, CDR3 protein. Rows give clone size only sometimes, using once, few, many, or a class for an expanded clone.

len: 13; v_gene: TRBV6-5; abundance: -; CDR3aa: ASSYSGPPNEKLF
len: 13; v_gene: TRBV9; abundance: -; CDR3aa: ASSVGQGSYYEQY
len: 11; v_gene: TRBV19; abundance: -; CDR3aa: ASSQQGNYGYT
len: 11; v_gene: TRBV6-1; abundance: -; CDR3aa: ASSTERSYEQY
len: 13; v_gene: TRBV6-1; abundance: -; CDR3aa: ASSEVHGTTYEQY
len: 14; v_gene: TRBV27; abundance: -; CDR3aa: ASSWGTGFITGELF
len: 14; v_gene: TRBV19; abundance: -; CDR3aa: ASRIAGGSSNQPQH
len: 10; v_gene: TRBV29-1; abundance: -; CDR3aa: SVDKQSYGYT
len: 11; v_gene: TRBV14; abundance: -; CDR3aa: ASSQSTRTEAF
len: 12; v_gene: TRBV6-5; abundance: -; CDR3aa: ASSYWGNTDTQY
len: 15; v_gene: TRBV6-1; abundance: few; CDR3aa: ASSAKRPGSWNTEAF
len: 14; v_gene: TRBV5-4; abundance: -; CDR3aa: ASSFRQDTSTDTQY
len: 14; v_gene: TRBV6-6; abundance: -; CDR3aa: ASSYRAGSNNSPLH
len: 12; v_gene: TRBV7-9; abundance: -; CDR3aa: ASSLDREVSPLH
len: 15; v_gene: TRBV4-2; abundance: -; CDR3aa: ASSQVLSGSTYNEQF
len: 11; v_gene: TRBV30; abundance: -; CDR3aa: ARRQGMNSPLH
len: 13; v_gene: TRBV6-4; abundance: -; CDR3aa: ASSEWDSPDYGYT
len: 10; v_gene: TRBV11-1; abundance: -; CDR3aa: ASSRGGSEAF
len: 13; v_gene: TRBV11-2; abundance: -; CDR3aa: ASSLDTGLNTEAF
len: 14; v_gene: TRBV2; abundance: once; CDR3aa: ASIRPGTGSTREQF
len: 12; v_gene: TRBV6-5; abundance: once; CDR3aa: ASSYSAVYYGYT
len: 14; v_gene: TRBV18; abundance: -; CDR3aa: ASSPDSGGGTDTQY
len: 15; v_gene: TRBV5-1; abundance: -; CDR3aa: ASSLEGISAVGTEAF
len: 14; v_gene: TRBV7-6; abundance: once; CDR3aa: ASSLAAGSPHSPLH
len: 13; v_gene: TRBV30; abundance: -; CDR3aa: AWTPRTELTYEQY
len: 15; v_gene: TRBV6-1; abundance: -; CDR3aa: ASSGLAGGGAYNEQF
len: 15; v_gene: TRBV7-3; abundance: -; CDR3aa: ASSLTGGAGGPGTQY
len: 12; v_gene: TRBV4-3; abundance: -; CDR3aa: ASSHREQIYGYT
len: 13; v_gene: TRBV7-9; abundance: few; CDR3aa: ASSSGQTNTGELF
len: 14; v_gene: TRBV19; abundance: once; CDR3aa: ASSIAPGQGPNIQY
len: 12; v_gene: TRBV5-1; abundance: -; CDR3aa: ASSLLQGNTEAF
len: 12; v_gene: TRBV18; abundance: -; CDR3aa: ASSDRPANYGYT
len: 13; v_gene: TRBV7-9; abundance: few; CDR3aa: ASSTGQLANYGYT
len: 12; v_gene: TRBV19; abundance: -; CDR3aa: ASSVQGQGNEQF
len: 12; v_gene: TRBV29-1; abundance: -; CDR3aa: SARGTVAGNEQF
len: 13; v_gene: TRBV7-9; abundance: -; CDR3aa: ASSLGSQGTYGYT
len: 12; v_gene: TRBV2; abundance: -; CDR3aa: ASKGQTNLSPLH
len: 14; v_gene: TRBV28; abundance: -; CDR3aa: ASIFTGFTSNTEAF
len: 15; v_gene: TRBV9; abundance: -; CDR3aa: ASSALGQGAWSTEAF
len: 14; v_gene: TRBV7-8; abundance: -; CDR3aa: ASSLLRSGGNNEQF
len: 11; v_gene: TRBV2; abundance: few; CDR3aa: ASSEGLNTEAF
len: 13; v_gene: TRBV7-8; abundance: -; CDR3aa: ASSSRDRGFTEAF
len: 13; v_gene: TRBV10-3; abundance: once; CDR3aa: ATRPSGGFTDTQY
len: 14; v_gene: TRBV11-2; abundance: -; CDR3aa: ASSLGGESSYNEQF
len: 13; v_gene: TRBV27; abundance: -; CDR3aa: ASSPNGGLHTEAF
len: 13; v_gene: TRBV29-1; abundance: -; CDR3aa: SVAQGASMNTEAF
len: 13; v_gene: TRBV5-1; abundance: -; CDR3aa: ASNPEGAGITEAF
len: 13; v_gene: TRBV11-3; abundance: -; CDR3aa: ASSASGSGANVLT
len: 13; v_gene: TRBV5-1; abundance: -; CDR3aa: ASSFSGSKNTEAF
len: 16; v_gene: TRBV27; abundance: -; CDR3aa: ASISRDRVDQSTDTQY
len: 12; v_gene: TRBV7-2; abundance: few; CDR3aa: ASSLAGGAYEQY
len: 11; v_gene: TRBV5-1; abundance: -; CDR3aa: ASSKGQRYEQY
len: 14; v_gene: TRBV5-6; abundance: medium-sized; CDR3aa: ASSLPADSSGNTIY
len: 12; v_gene: TRBV28; abundance: -; CDR3aa: ASSLQGGDEKLF
len: 16; v_gene: TRBV19; abundance: -; CDR3aa: ASSIDLESGGAFGELF
len: 14; v_gene: TRBV19; abundance: -; CDR3aa: ASSMGQGSEAEKLF
len: 13; v_gene: TRBV13; abundance: -; CDR3aa: ASSLWRAMNTEAF
len: 13; v_gene: TRBV6-5; abundance: few; CDR3aa: ASRIQGMGNEKLF
len: 13; v_gene: TRBV5-1; abundance: -; CDR3aa: ASSFGGSISYEQY
len: 13; v_gene: TRBV23-1; abundance: -; CDR3aa: ASSQCGDLYNEQF